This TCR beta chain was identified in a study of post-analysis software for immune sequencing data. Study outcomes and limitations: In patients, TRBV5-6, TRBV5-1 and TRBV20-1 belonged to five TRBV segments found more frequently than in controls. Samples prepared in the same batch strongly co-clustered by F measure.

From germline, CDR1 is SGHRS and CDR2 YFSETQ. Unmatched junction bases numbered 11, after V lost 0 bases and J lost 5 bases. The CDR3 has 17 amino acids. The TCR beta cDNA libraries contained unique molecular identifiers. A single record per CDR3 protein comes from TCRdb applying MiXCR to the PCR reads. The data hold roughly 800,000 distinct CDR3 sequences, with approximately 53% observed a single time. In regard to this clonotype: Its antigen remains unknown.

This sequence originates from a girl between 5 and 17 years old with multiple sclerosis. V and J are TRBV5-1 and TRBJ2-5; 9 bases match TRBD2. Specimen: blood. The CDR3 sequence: CASSLGPQRGALETQYF. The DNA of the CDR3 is TGCGCCAGCAGCTTGGGACCCCAGCGGGGGGCCCTGGAGACCCAGTACTTC. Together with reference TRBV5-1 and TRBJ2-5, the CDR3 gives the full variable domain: KAGVTQTPRYLIKTRGQQVTLSCSPISGHRSVSWYQQTPGQGLQFLFEYFSETQRNKGNFPGRFSGRQFSNSRSEMNVSTLELGDSALYLCASSLGPQRGALETQYFGPGTRLLVL.